The 10 T cell receptor beta chains presented below share a single source sample, sequenced in a study of type 1 regulatory T cells. No antigen has been identified for these receptors. TCRdb independently ran MiXCR on the reads; one entry per CDR3 protein. The table records tens of thousands of distinct CDR3 sequences, roughly two thirds of them present only once. Material: cultured non-Tr1 T cells, either the whole culture or a sorted T cell fraction (not recorded which). Receptor source: a human donor in good health.

The chain recombines TRBV9 with TRBJ2-3, with D unclear. This CDR3 region has 14 residues. Germline CDR1 SGDLS, CDR2 YYNGEE. Deletions cut 0 bases from V and 1 base from J, with 6 bases between. In DNA form, the CDR3 reads TGTGCCAGCAGCGTAGGGGCAGGCACAGATACGCAGTATTTT. Translation gives CASSVGAGTDTQYF.

The chain links TRBV12-3 or TRBV12-4 to TRBJ2-5; D may be TRBD2 (6 bases). CDR3 size: 15 residues. V lost 6 bases, J lost 5 bases, and 19 bases lay in between. CDR3 protein: CASSPGTSYGETQYF. The CDR3 bases are TGTGCCAGCAGCCCCGGGACTTCTTATGGGGAGACCCAGTACTTC.

This clonotype was counted only a few times. The chain carries TRBV27 and TRBJ1-5; D is uncertain. Germline CDR1 MNHEY, CDR2 SMNVEV (reference sequence). There are 15 residues in the CDR3. Trimming took 3 bases from V and 3 from J, leaving 12 bases between them. DNA of the CDR3: TGTGCCAGCAGTTTTTCGGCAGGACCCAATCAGCCCCAGCATTTT. Translating gives CASSFSAGPNQPQHF.

The rearrangement joins TRBV7-8 to TRBJ1-1; no clear D. In germline, CDR1 is SGHVS, CDR2 FQNEAQ. CDR3 length equals 12 residues. With 3 bases removed from V and 0 bases from J, the gap between germline ends came to 2 bases. In nucleotides, the CDR3 is TGTGCCAGCAGCTTCGTGAACACTGAAGCTTTCTTT. Translating it yields CASSFVNTEAFF.

The rearrangement uses TRBV4-2 and TRBJ2-7, with D possibly being TRBD2 (5 bases). V gave up 1 base and J gave up 1 base, with 14 bases separating them. Germline V lookup: CDR1 LGHNA, CDR2 YNFKEQ. The CDR3 spans 16 residues. CDR3 protein: CASSQAEGQGSYEQYF. In DNA form, the CDR3 reads TGTGCCAGCAGCCAAGCTGAGGGCCAAGGGTCCTACGAGCAGTACTTC.

This chain links TRBV5-4 with TRBJ2-7; TRBD1 aligns across 7 bases. The CDR3 spans 13 residues. Germline V gives CDR1 SGHNT, CDR2 YYREEE (reference sequence). The V and J ends lost 4 bases and 4 bases, in that order; junction bases with no gene match: 5. Here the CDR3 reads CASSHDRVYEQYF. CDR3 DNA sequence: TGTGCCAGCAGCCATGACAGGGTTTACGAGCAGTACTTC.

The chain links TRBV20-1 to TRBJ2-6; 7 nucleotides align to TRBD1. Per the germline V gene, CDR1 is DFQATT and CDR2 is SNEGSKA (reference sequence). The CDR3 spans 17 residues. The trim removed 3 bases at V and 0 bases at J, leaving 8 bases unmatched. CDR3 in amino acids: CSARARDRHSGANVLTF. In DNA, the CDR3 is TGCAGTGCTAGGGCCCGGGACAGACACTCTGGGGCCAACGTCCTGACTTTC.

The chain employs TRBV2 and TRBJ1-6; D uncertain. Germline loops: CDR1 SNHLY, CDR2 FYNNEI. The ends were cut back, 1 base at V and 8 bases at J, with 6 bases in the middle. The CDR3 sequence is 13 residues long. The DNA for the CDR3 is TGTGCCAGCAGTGAAGAAAGGGATTCACCCCTCCACTTT. It codes for CASSEERDSPLHF.

The chain has TRBV20-1 and TRBJ1-6; D remains ambiguous. Deletions cut 1 base from V and 7 bases from J, with 17 bases between. There are 16 residues in the CDR3. Germline CDR1 DFQATT, CDR2 SNEGSKA (reference sequence). Here the CDR3 reads CSARGAAGPQNSPLHF. The CDR3 DNA reads TGCAGTGCTAGAGGGGCGGCAGGCCCACAAAATTCACCCCTCCACTTT.

V and J are TRBV20-1 and TRBJ1-2, with a possible D match to TRBD1 (5 bases). This CDR3 has 11 amino acids. Trimming left V 6 bases short and J 8 bases short, with 13 bases between. Germline V lookup: CDR1 DFQATT, CDR2 SNEGSKA (reference sequence). The CDR3 loop reads CSAPDKSGYTF. The CDR3 coding sequence is TGCAGTGCCCCGGACAAGTCCGGCTACACCTTC.